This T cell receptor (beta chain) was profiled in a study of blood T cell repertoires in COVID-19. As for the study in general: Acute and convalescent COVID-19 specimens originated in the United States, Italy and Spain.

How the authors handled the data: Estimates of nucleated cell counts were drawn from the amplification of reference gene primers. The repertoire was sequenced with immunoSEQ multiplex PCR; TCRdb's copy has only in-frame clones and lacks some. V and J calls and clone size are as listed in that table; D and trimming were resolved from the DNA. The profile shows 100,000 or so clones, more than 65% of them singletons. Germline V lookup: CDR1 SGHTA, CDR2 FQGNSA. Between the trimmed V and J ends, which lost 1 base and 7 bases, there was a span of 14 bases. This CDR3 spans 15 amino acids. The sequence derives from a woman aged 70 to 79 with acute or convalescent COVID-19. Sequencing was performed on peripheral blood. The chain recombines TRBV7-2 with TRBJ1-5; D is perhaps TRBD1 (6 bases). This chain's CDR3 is CASSLGMGADQPQHF. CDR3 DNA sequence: TGTGCCAGCAGCTTAGGAATGGGGGCAGACCAGCCCCAGCATTTT.